This TCR beta chain appears in the sequencing data of a study of OX40 agonist ivuxolimab in advanced cancers. The V end was cut by 6 bases, the J end by 4 bases, with 31 bases between. The length of the CDR3 is 20 residues. Germline V gives CDR1 SGDLS, CDR2 YYNGEE. The data were produced by immunoSEQ multiplex PCR, yet TCRdb's version contains in-frame clones alone and is incomplete. The sample has about 46,000 clones, approximately 89% seen once; the top ten hold approximately 10%. This clone was seen once. The V gene is TRBV9, the J gene TRBJ1-4; D remains unclear. This TCR was sampled from an adult with an advanced solid tumor such as melanoma, head and neck, liver or kidney cancer. The sequencing used CD4+ or CD8+ T cells sorted from blood, collected in a trial of the OX40 agonist ivuxolimab. The CDR3 DNA follows: TGTGCCAGCACCGCCGGTGGGAGGACGGTATTTAGTACAAATAATGAAAAACTGTTTTTT. Translation gives CASTAGGRTVFSTNNEKLFF.